This T cell receptor (beta chain) was retrieved from a study of control samples from healthy donors and cancer patients. TCRdb's copy holds only in-frame clones and misses some; the assay was immunoSEQ multiplex PCR. This sample has under 65,000 clones; approximately 90% occur once, and the top ten carry around 1.2%. Material: PBMCs. This TCR derives from a woman between 45 and 65 years old with colorectal cancer.

As DNA, the CDR3 is TGTGCCAGCTCGGGACAGTTGAACACTGAAGCTTTCTTT. Translating gives CASSGQLNTEAFF. This sequence joins TRBV11-1 and TRBJ1-1; 7 bases match TRBD1. Germline CDR1 and CDR2: SGHAT and FQDESV (reference sequence). CDR3 length: 13 amino acids. J was trimmed by 0 bases and V by 8 bases; bases with no gene match: 3.